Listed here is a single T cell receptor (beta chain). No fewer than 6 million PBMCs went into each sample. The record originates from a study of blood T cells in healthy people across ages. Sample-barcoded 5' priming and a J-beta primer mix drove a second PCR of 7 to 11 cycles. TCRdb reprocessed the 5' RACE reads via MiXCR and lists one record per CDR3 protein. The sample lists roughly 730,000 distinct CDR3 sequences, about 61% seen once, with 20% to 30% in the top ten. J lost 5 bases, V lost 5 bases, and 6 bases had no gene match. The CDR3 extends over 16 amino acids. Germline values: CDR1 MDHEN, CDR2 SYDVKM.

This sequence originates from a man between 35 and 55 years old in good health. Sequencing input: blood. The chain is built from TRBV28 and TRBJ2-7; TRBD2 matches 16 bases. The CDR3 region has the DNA TGTGCCAGCAGTCTGGCCGGGACTAGCGGGAGGGACGAGCAGTACTTC. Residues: CASSLAGTSGRDEQYF.